This TCR beta chain stems from a study of T cells in Graves' hyperthyroidism and ophthalmopathy. Amplification of TCR beta CDR3 regions was performed using RNA transcripts as template. First-round RT-PCR targeting the TCR CDR3 was performed with the HTBI primer set. TCRdb redid the calling of the multiplex PCR reads with MiXCR, one entry per CDR3 protein. Of more than 300,000 distinct CDR3 sequences in the sample, less than 15% were seen once. Pregnant or lactating patients were excluded, as were those with uncontrolled infection or other autoimmune disease. Many counts were recorded for this clonotype. Germline trimming cut 5 bases from V and 9 bases from J; bases unmatched to any gene: 3. The CDR3 runs 12 residues.

The chain uses TRBV12-3 or TRBV12-4 and TRBJ1-1; 10 bases align to TRBD1. The sequenced sample was blood. The clonotype originates from a young woman with Graves' hyperthyroidism. The CDR3, as DNA: TGTGCCAGCAGTGGGACAGGGGCGCAAGCTTTCTTT. Protein sequence: CASSGTGAQAFF.